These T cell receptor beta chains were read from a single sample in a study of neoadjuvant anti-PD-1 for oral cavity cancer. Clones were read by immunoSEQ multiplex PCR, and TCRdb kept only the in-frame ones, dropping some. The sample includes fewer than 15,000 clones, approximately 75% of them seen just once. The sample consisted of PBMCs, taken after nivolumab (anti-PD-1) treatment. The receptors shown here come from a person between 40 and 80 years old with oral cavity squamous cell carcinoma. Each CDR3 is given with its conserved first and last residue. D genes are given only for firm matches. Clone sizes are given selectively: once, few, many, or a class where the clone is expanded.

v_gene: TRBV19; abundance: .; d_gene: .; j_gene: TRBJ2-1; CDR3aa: CASSRGQSSYNEQFF; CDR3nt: TGTGCCAGTAGTCGGGGACAAAGCTCCTACAATGAGCAGTTCTTC
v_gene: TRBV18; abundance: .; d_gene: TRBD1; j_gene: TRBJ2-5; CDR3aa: CASSRLARGETQYF; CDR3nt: TGTGCCAGCTCACGACTTGCCAGGGGGGAGACCCAGTACTTC
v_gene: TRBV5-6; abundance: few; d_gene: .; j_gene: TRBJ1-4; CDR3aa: CASNLGLGGEKLFF; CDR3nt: TGTGCCAGCAATCTGGGACTGGGGGGTGAAAAACTGTTTTTT
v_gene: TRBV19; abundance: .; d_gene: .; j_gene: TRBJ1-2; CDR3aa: CASSMVWGDYGYTF; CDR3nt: TGTGCCAGTAGTATGGTATGGGGGGACTATGGCTACACCTTC
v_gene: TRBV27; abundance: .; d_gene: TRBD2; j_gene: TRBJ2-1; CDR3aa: CASSSLAGGVNEQFF; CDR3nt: TGTGCCAGCAGTTCCCTAGCGGGAGGGGTGAATGAGCAGTTCTTC
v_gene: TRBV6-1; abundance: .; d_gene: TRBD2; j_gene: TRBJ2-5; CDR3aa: CASSELAGGQETQYF; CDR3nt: TGTGCCAGCAGTGAACTAGCGGGAGGGCAAGAGACCCAGTACTTC
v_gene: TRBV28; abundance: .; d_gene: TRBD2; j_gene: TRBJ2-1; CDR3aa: CASLPRLAGASKQFF; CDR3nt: TGTGCCAGCCTCCCCCGCCTAGCGGGAGCGAGTAAGCAGTTCTTC
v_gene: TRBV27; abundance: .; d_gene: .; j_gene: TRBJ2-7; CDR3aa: CASSLGAGSYEQYF; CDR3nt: TGTGCCAGCAGTTTAGGTGCAGGGAGCTACGAGCAGTACTTC
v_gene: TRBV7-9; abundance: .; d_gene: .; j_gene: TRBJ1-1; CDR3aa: CASSLKGGPNTEAFF; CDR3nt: TGTGCCAGCAGCTTAAAAGGGGGACCGAACACTGAAGCTTTCTTT
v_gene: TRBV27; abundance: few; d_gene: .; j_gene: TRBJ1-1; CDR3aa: CASSFGQDHTEAFF; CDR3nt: TGTGCCAGCAGTTTCGGGCAGGACCACACTGAAGCTTTCTTT
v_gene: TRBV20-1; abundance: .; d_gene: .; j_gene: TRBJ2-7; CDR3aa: CSAPVLYEQYF; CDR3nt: TGCAGTGCCCCTGTCTTATACGAGCAGTACTTC